This TCR beta chain stems from a study of cytomegalovirus exposure and HLA in healthy donors. Regarding the study as a whole: An analysis that came later showed most CMV-associated TCR beta chains appearing HLA-restricted. V- and J-gene trimming in TCR beta was tied to a missense DCLRE1C variant by an analysis performed later. TCR beta V segments were, for the most part, productive about 87% or about 30% of the time in an earlier analysis.

Turning to this clone: The antigen remains undetermined.

This PCR relied on a set of 60 Vbeta primers and 13 Jbeta primers. Data came from immunoSEQ multiplex PCR; TCRdb stores just in-frame clones and leaves some out. The sample consists of fewer than 250,000 clones, about 80% of them appearing once. The receptor's source is a male donor in good health and CMV-seronegative. Sequencing was done on a sample of PBMCs.

CDR3: CASSGGTGRWVYGYTF. The CDR3 DNA reads TGTGCCAGCAGCGGAGGGACAGGGAGGTGGGTCTATGGCTACACCTTC. V usage is TRBV9 and J usage is TRBJ1-2, with TRBD1 matching over 9 bases. This CDR3 spans 16 amino acids. J gave up 4 bases and V 3 bases, and 10 bases lay outside the gene matches. CDR1 SGDLS and CDR2 YYNGEE come from the germline V gene.